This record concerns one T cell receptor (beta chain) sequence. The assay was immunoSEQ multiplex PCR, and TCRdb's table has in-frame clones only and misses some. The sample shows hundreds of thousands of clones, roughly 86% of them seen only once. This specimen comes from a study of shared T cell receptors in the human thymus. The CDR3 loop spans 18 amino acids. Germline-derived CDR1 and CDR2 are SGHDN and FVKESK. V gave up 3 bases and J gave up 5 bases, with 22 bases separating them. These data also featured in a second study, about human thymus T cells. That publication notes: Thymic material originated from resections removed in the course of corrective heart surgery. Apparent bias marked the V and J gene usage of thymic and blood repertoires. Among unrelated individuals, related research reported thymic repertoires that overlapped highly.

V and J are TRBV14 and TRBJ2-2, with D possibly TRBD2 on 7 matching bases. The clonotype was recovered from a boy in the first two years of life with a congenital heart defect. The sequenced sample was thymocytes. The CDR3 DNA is TGTGCCAGCAGCCATCCCGGGGGGCCTAGCCGATATACCGGGGAGCTGTTTTTT. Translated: CASSHPGGPSRYTGELFF.